These 32 T cell receptor beta chains were all obtained from the same sample, sequenced in a study of memory CD4+ T cells and cytomegalovirus serostatus. Profiled with immunoSEQ multiplex PCR; TCRdb holds only in-frame clones, not every one. The sample gives 40,000 to 50,000 clones, approximately 81% of which show up once; roughly 1.2% is in the top ten. The sort gate was single viable CD3+CD4+CD8-CD45RO+ cells for memory CD4+ T cells. The source material was memory CD4+ T cells from blood. Receptors originate from an adult in good health and CMV-seropositive.

This clone was observed a few times. The chain employs TRBV18 and TRBJ1-2; a weak D match, TRBD1 (6 bases). Germline loops: CDR1 KGHSH, CDR2 LQKENI. V lost 3 bases, J lost 4 bases, and 12 bases lay in between. The CDR3 runs 14 residues. The CDR3 DNA reads TGTGCCAGCTCACCTTCAGGGGCGGGCTATGGCTACACCTTC. This gives the protein CASSPSGAGYGYTF.

This clone was detected once. The chain links TRBV7-6 to TRBJ2-2; TRBD1 or TRBD2 may be the D gene (5 bases each). Germline CDR1 is SGHVS and CDR2 is FNYEAQ. The CDR3 contains 14 residues. The germline V and J ends were trimmed by 3 bases and 7 bases, with 12 bases remaining between them. The DNA of the CDR3 is TGTGCCAGCAGCTTGGTGGGGGTTGGCGGGGAGCTGTTTTTT. The encoded protein is CASSLVGVGGELFF. Full variable domain (outside the CDR3, taken from reference TRBV7-6 and TRBJ2-2): GAGVSQSPRYKVTKRGQDVALRCDPISGHVSLYWYRQALGQGPEFLTYFNYEAQQDKSGLPNDRFSAERPEGSISTLTIQRTEQRDSAMYRCASSLVGVGGELFFGEGSRLTVL.

The V gene is TRBV6-5, the J gene TRBJ2-1, with 9 positions matching TRBD1. The junction had 7 bases not matched to a gene; V was cut back by 6 bases and J by 4 bases. Per germline, CDR1 MNHEY and CDR2 SVGAGI. This CDR3 has 15 amino acids. CDR3 sequence: CASSPDRGRYNEQFF. Here the CDR3 DNA reads TGTGCCAGCAGCCCGGACAGGGGAAGATACAATGAGCAGTTCTTC.

The genes are TRBV5-1 and TRBJ2-7; 9 bases map to TRBD1. The CDR3 loop spans 15 amino acids. V was pared by 7 bases and J by 6 bases, with 14 bases of the junction left unmatched. Germline V gene lookup returns CDR1 SGHRS and CDR2 YFSETQ. As DNA, the CDR3 is TGCGCCAGCGTCCTTATCCCGGGACAGGGAACCGAGCAGTACTTC. Translated: CASVLIPGQGTEQYF. Full variable domain (rest looked up from reference TRBV5-1 and TRBJ2-7): KAGVTQTPRYLIKTRGQQVTLSCSPISGHRSVSWYQQTPGQGLQFLFEYFSETQRNKGNFPGRFSGRQFSNSRSEMNVSTLELGDSALYLCASVLIPGQGTEQYFGPGTRLTVT.

The chain employs TRBV4-1 and TRBJ2-2; possibly TRBD1 for D (6 bases). V lost 2 bases and J 0 bases, leaving 10 bases between the germline ends. CDR1 is MGHRA and CDR2 is YSYEKL in the germline V gene. The CDR3 is 16 residues long. As DNA, the CDR3 is TGCGCCAGCAGCCAATCGGGACACTCGAACACCGGGGAGCTGTTTTTT. Protein sequence: CASSQSGHSNTGELFF.

This chain's CDR3 is CASSRRTAPHEQYF. The CDR3 DNA reads TGTGCCAGCAGCAGGCGGACGGCGCCCCACGAGCAGTACTTC. The chain couples TRBV5-5 to TRBJ2-7; D is unresolved. The CDR3 contains 14 residues. CDR1 and CDR2 (germline): SGHKS, YYEKEE (reference sequence). The germline V and J ends were trimmed by 4 bases and 5 bases, with 16 bases remaining between them.

V gene TRBV29-1 combines with J gene TRBJ1-5; D unresolved. The CDR3 consists of 12 residues. The germline V and J ends were trimmed by 4 bases and 1 base, with 5 bases remaining between them. Per the germline V gene, CDR1 is SQVTM and CDR2 is ANQGSEA. CDR3 nucleotides: TGCAGCGTTGCGGGCAGCAATCAGCCCCAGCATTTT. Translated, it gives CSVAGSNQPQHF.

The chain is built from TRBV5-1 and TRBJ2-5; a weak D match, TRBD1 (6 bases). V dropped 0 bases and J dropped 5 bases, with 17 bases sitting between them. Germline CDR1 reads SGHRS; CDR2 reads YFSETQ. This CDR3 spans 16 amino acids. The CDR3 DNA reads TGCGCCAGCAGCTTGGTGGCAAGCGATAGGGGGGAGACCCAGTACTTC. This gives the protein CASSLVASDRGETQYF. Based on the CDR3 plus reference TRBV5-1 and TRBJ2-5, the full variable domain is KAGVTQTPRYLIKTRGQQVTLSCSPISGHRSVSWYQQTPGQGLQFLFEYFSETQRNKGNFPGRFSGRQFSNSRSEMNVSTLELGDSALYLCASSLVASDRGETQYFGPGTRLLVL.

The rearrangement uses TRBV19 and TRBJ2-7; 7 positions match TRBD2. V shed 1 base and J 3 bases; nucleotides not matched to a gene: 3. The CDR3 length is 14 residues. The V gene's germline CDR1 is LNHDA and CDR2 SQIVND (reference sequence). The CDR3 spells CASSIVGGHYEQYF. CDR3 nucleotides: TGTGCCAGTAGTATAGTGGGAGGGCACTACGAGCAGTACTTC.

V gene TRBV5-1 combines with J gene TRBJ1-2; TRBD1 is a possible D gene (6 bases). This CDR3 contains 14 residues. Per germline, CDR1 SGHRS and CDR2 YFSETQ. V gave up 0 bases and J gave up 2 bases, with 8 bases separating them. The CDR3 DNA is TGCGCCAGCAGCTTGGCTACAGGGAACTATGGCTACACCTTC. Protein product: CASSLATGNYGYTF.

The chain employs TRBV7-2 and TRBJ2-5; 7 positions match TRBD2. V lost 3 bases to trimming and J lost 4 bases; unmatched junction nucleotides: 2. CDR1 and CDR2 from the germline V gene are SGHTA and FQGNSA. CDR3 length: 13 amino acids. The CDR3 is CASSFRLAETQYF. The CDR3 DNA follows: TGTGCCAGCAGCTTTAGACTAGCAGAGACCCAGTACTTC. The entire variable domain, with the rest obtained from reference TRBV7-2 and TRBJ2-5, is as follows: GAGVSQSPSNKVTEKGKDVELRCDPISGHTALYWYRQSLGQGLEFLIYFQGNSAPDKSGLPSDRFSAERTGGSVSTLTIQRTQQEDSAVYLCASSFRLAETQYFGPGTRLLVL.

The V call is TRBV7-8, the J call TRBJ2-5; D is undetermined. This CDR3 is 15 amino acids long. In germline, CDR1 is SGHVS, CDR2 FQNEAQ. V gave up 3 bases and J gave up 3 bases, with 14 bases separating them. The CDR3 sequence is CASSFTGSPKETQYF. As DNA, the CDR3 is TGTGCCAGCAGCTTCACTGGGTCGCCAAAAGAGACCCAGTACTTC.

This clone was seen a handful of times. The CDR3 is CASGDTPGGNQPQHF. The CDR3, as DNA: TGTGCCAGCGGTGATACGCCAGGCGGTAATCAGCCCCAGCATTTT. The chain combines TRBV27 with TRBJ1-5; D is unclear. The germline V gene has CDR1 MNHEY and CDR2 SMNVEV (reference sequence). The CDR3 sequence is 15 residues long. Deletions cut 8 bases from V and 4 bases from J, with 18 bases between.

CDR3 sequence: CASSLGLAGGYGSEQFF. DNA of the CDR3: TGTGCCAGCAGCTTAGGACTAGCGGGGGGCTACGGTAGTGAGCAGTTCTTC. The V call is TRBV7-9, the J call TRBJ2-1; 13 nucleotides agree with TRBD2. The CDR3 is made up of 17 amino acids. Per the germline V gene, CDR1 is SEHNR and CDR2 is FQNEAQ (reference sequence). Germline trimming cut 1 base from V and 9 bases from J; bases unmatched to any gene: 9.

This clone was counted only a few times. The chain carries TRBV2 and TRBJ2-3; 7 positions match TRBD2. Germline CDR1 SNHLY, CDR2 FYNNEI. The CDR3 covers 14 residues. Trimming removed 8 bases from V and 2 bases from J; junction bases left unmatched: 7. The CDR3 DNA reads as TGTGCCAGCCGGGAAGCGGGGAACACAGATACGCAGTATTTT. This encodes CASREAGNTDTQYF. Together with reference TRBV2 and TRBJ2-3, the CDR3 gives the full variable domain: EPEVTQTPSHQVTQMGQEVILRCVPISNHLYFYWYRQILGQKVEFLVSFYNNEISEKSEIFDDQFSVERPDGSNFTLKIRSTKLEDSAMYFCASREAGNTDTQYFGPGTRLTVL.

V and J are TRBV5-1 and TRBJ2-7; D is perhaps TRBD2 (6 bases). Trimming removed 2 bases from V and 1 base from J, with 10 bases in between. Germline lookup yields CDR1 SGHRS and CDR2 YFSETQ. The CDR3 spans 14 residues. CDR3 region: CASSFGGGSYEQYF. CDR3 sequence (DNA): TGCGCCAGCAGCTTCGGAGGAGGGTCCTACGAGCAGTACTTC.

The chain employs TRBV7-9 and TRBJ1-1; 11 nucleotides align to TRBD1. The V gene's germline CDR1 is SEHNR and CDR2 FQNEAQ (reference sequence). This CDR3 is 17 amino acids long. J gave up 5 bases and V 1 base, and 9 bases lay outside the gene matches. The CDR3 spells CASSLDHGQGARTEAFF. CDR3 bases: TGTGCCAGCAGCTTAGACCACGGACAGGGGGCGAGGACTGAAGCTTTCTTT.

The chain employs TRBV15 and TRBJ1-2, with TRBD1 as a possible D gene (5 bases). The V gene lost 0 bases and the J gene lost 4 bases, with 12 bases spanning the gap. The CDR3 extends over 15 amino acids. CDR1 LNHNV and CDR2 YYDKDF come from the germline V gene (reference sequence). Here the CDR3 reads CATSRDTTGGYGYTF. The CDR3 bases are TGTGCCACCAGCAGAGATACCACGGGGGGCTATGGCTACACCTTC.

This chain joins TRBV27 and TRBJ1-1; no clear D. Trimming left V 6 bases short and J 1 base short, with 12 bases between. Germline V gives CDR1 MNHEY, CDR2 SMNVEV (reference sequence). The CDR3 is 14 residues long. The CDR3: CASSLSYGNTEAFF. CDR3 sequence (DNA): TGTGCCAGCAGCCTATCTTATGGGAACACTGAAGCTTTCTTT.

The chain employs TRBV7-9 and TRBJ2-1; D not certain. The V and J ends lost 1 base and 5 bases respectively, with 6 bases between them. CDR3 size: 13 residues. Germline V gene data show CDR1 as SEHNR and CDR2 as FQNEAQ (reference sequence). This CDR3 reads CASSLDWNNEQFF. The CDR3 coding sequence is TGTGCCAGCAGCTTAGATTGGAACAATGAGCAGTTCTTC.

The chain links TRBV4-1 to TRBJ2-7, with D possibly TRBD1 on 5 matching bases. V dropped 0 bases and J dropped 4 bases, with 31 bases sitting between them. Germline V gives CDR1 MGHRA, CDR2 YSYEKL. CDR3 size: 21 residues. Here the CDR3 DNA reads TGCGCCAGCAGCCAAGATGCACCGGAAAGCTTTTGGGCAGGACACCCTTACGAGCAGTACTTC. It translates to CASSQDAPESFWAGHPYEQYF.

V gene TRBV6-6 combines with J gene TRBJ2-4; 9 nucleotides line up with TRBD1. The CDR3 loop spans 15 amino acids. V lost 4 bases, J lost 4 bases, and 5 bases stayed unmatched. Germline CDR1 MNHNY, CDR2 SVGAGI (reference sequence). CDR3 sequence (DNA): TGTGCCAGCAGTTCTCCGGGACAGGGAAAAAACATTCAGTACTTC. It is translated as CASSSPGQGKNIQYF.

This rearrangement joins TRBV6-1 to TRBJ1-1, with a possible D match to TRBD1 (6 bases). The germline V and J ends were trimmed by 6 bases and 11 bases, with 13 bases remaining between them. CDR3 length: 11 residues. Germline values: CDR1 MNHNS, CDR2 SASEGT. CDR3 in amino acids: CASREPGDAFF. CDR3 DNA: TGTGCCAGCAGGGAGCCAGGGGATGCTTTCTTT.

The gene calls are TRBV29-1 and TRBJ2-3; D possibly corresponds to TRBD1 (6 bases). The CDR3 length is 14 residues. Germline CDR1 reads SQVTM; CDR2 reads ANQGSEA. V lost 4 bases, J lost 4 bases, and 15 bases lay in between. CDR3 DNA: TGCAGCGTTGCCCCCGGACAGTCGTCAGATACGCAGTATTTT. This codes for CSVAPGQSSDTQYF.

This chain uses TRBV28 with TRBJ2-1; 9 nucleotides align to TRBD2. CDR1 MDHEN and CDR2 SYDVKM come from the germline V gene. The CDR3 runs 14 residues. V was clipped by 1 base and J by 8 bases; unmatched bases: 3. The CDR3 is CASSLFAGGDEQFF. Written as DNA, the CDR3 is TGTGCCAGCAGTTTATTCGCGGGGGGGGATGAGCAGTTCTTC.

CDR3 residues: CASSQDTGQGDNEQFF. The DNA of the CDR3 is TGTGCCAGCAGCCAAGATACGGGACAGGGAGACAATGAGCAGTTCTTC. V is TRBV4-2 and J is TRBJ2-1, with 9 bases lining up with TRBD1. J lost 5 bases, V lost 0 bases, and 5 bases had no gene match. Germline V gene sequence: CDR1 LGHNA, CDR2 YNFKEQ. CDR3 size: 16 residues.

The chain couples TRBV19 to TRBJ2-1, with 7 nucleotides matching TRBD2. The CDR3 is 16 residues long. Germline V gene lookup returns CDR1 LNHDA and CDR2 SQIVND (reference sequence). Trimming cost V 5 bases and J 7 bases; bases outside gene matches: 14. CDR3 nucleotides: TGTGCCAGTAGTTCGATTCTTCGGGGAGGGGTGAATGAGCAGTTCTTC. Amino acid sequence: CASSSILRGGVNEQFF.

The chain uses TRBV18 and TRBJ2-7, with TRBD2 matching 7 bases. Germline CDR1 is KGHSH and CDR2 is LQKENI. The CDR3 covers 15 residues. The junction had 4 bases not matched to a gene; V was cut back by 0 bases and J by 2 bases. CDR3 residues: CASSPPSSGAYEQYF. In DNA form, the CDR3 reads TGTGCCAGCTCACCACCGTCCAGCGGGGCCTACGAGCAGTACTTC.

Here the CDR3 DNA reads TGTGCCAGCAGCTTCGAGAGTGGGGTAGGGTCACCCCTCCACTTT. It codes for CASSFESGVGSPLHF. The chain employs TRBV7-6 and TRBJ1-6; D is unclear. The CDR3 has 15 amino acids. Germline values: CDR1 SGHVS, CDR2 FNYEAQ. V shed 3 bases and J shed 10 bases, with 16 bases lying between them.

CDR3 coding DNA: TGCGCCAGCAGCCAAGATTTGGCTAGCGGGGCGGGTGAGCAGTTCTTC. The encoded protein is CASSQDLASGAGEQFF. The chain recombines TRBV4-1 with TRBJ2-1, with 9 nucleotides matching TRBD2. The CDR3 spans 16 residues. V was pared by 0 bases and J by 9 bases, with 9 bases of the junction left unmatched. Germline CDR1 is MGHRA and CDR2 is YSYEKL.

The chain carries TRBV7-2 and TRBJ2-3; D remains unclear. Germline V gene sequence: CDR1 SGHTA, CDR2 FQGNSA. The V and J ends lost 1 base and 6 bases respectively, with 5 bases between them. This CDR3 has 12 residues. The CDR3 bases are TGTGCCAGCAGCTTAGTACCTGATACGCAGTATTTT. It is translated as CASSLVPDTQYF.

The chain links TRBV2 to TRBJ2-3; 8 bases are a match to TRBD2. The CDR3 sequence is 15 residues long. Per the germline V gene, CDR1 is SNHLY and CDR2 is FYNNEI. V shed 7 bases, J shed 1 base, and the junction held 7 bases outside the gene matches. Here the CDR3 DNA reads TGTGCCAGCATGGGGCGAGCGGGGGGCACAGATACGCAGTATTTT. It is translated as CASMGRAGGTDTQYF.